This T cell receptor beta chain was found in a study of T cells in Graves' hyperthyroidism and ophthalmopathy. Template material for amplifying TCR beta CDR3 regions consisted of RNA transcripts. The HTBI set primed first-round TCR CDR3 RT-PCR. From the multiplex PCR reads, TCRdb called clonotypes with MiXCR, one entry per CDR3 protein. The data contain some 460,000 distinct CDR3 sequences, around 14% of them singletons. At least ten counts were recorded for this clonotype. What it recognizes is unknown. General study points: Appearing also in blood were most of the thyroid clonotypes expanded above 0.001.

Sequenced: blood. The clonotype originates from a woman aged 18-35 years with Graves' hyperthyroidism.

CDR3 DNA: TGTGCCAGCAGTTACTCGAGAGGGGCTAGCGGGAACGAGCAGTACTTC. Encoded protein: CASSYSRGASGNEQYF. The J gene is TRBJ2-7, the V gene TRBV6-5; TRBD2 agrees at 9 bases. CDR1 and CDR2 from the germline V gene are MNHEY and SVGAGI. The CDR3 has 16 residues. V was pared by 0 bases and J by 5 bases, with 8 bases of the junction left unmatched.